This TCR beta chain was sequenced for a study of cytomegalovirus exposure and HLA in healthy donors. Findings of the study overall: In vitro, a few CMV-associated chains proved specific for CMV antigens.

Comment on this clone: Its antigen is not identified.

CDR3 length equals 16 residues. V was pared by 2 bases and J by 6 bases, with 10 bases of the junction left unmatched. Germline loops: CDR1 LGHNA, CDR2 YNFKEQ. The repertoire was sequenced with immunoSEQ multiplex PCR; TCRdb's copy has only in-frame clones and lacks some. The top ten hold roughly 1.2% of the sample, which has roughly 330,000 clones, approximately 86% seen once. This TCR was sampled from a woman aged 25 to 39 in good health and CMV-seropositive. This chain uses TRBV4-2 with TRBJ2-7; TRBD1 agrees at 10 bases. The sample consisted of PBMCs. In nucleotides, the CDR3 is TGTGCCAGCAGCCAACCGGACAGGGGGGGATTTGTCGAGCAGTACTTC. Protein: CASSQPDRGGFVEQYF.